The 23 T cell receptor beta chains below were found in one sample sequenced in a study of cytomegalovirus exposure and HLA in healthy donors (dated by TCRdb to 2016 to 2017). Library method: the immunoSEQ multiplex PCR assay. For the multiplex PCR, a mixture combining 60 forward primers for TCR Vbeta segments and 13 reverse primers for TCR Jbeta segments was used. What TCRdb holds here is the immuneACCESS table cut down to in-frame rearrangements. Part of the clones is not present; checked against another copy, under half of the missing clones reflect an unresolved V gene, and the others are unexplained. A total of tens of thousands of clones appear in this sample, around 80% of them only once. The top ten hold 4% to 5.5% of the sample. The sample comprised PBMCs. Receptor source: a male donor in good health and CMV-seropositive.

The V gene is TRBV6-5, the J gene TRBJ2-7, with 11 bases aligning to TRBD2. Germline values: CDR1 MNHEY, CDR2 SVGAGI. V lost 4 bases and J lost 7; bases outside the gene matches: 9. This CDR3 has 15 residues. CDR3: CASSSDSGRAGEQYF. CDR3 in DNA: TGTGCCAGCAGTTCGGATAGCGGGAGGGCTGGAGAGCAGTACTTC.

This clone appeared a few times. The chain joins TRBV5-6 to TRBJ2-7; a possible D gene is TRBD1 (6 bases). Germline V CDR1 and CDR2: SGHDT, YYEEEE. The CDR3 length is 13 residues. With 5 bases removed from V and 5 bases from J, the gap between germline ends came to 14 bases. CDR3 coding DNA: TGTGCCAGCAGACGAACAGGGTCCAACGAGCAGTACTTC. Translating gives CASRRTGSNEQYF.

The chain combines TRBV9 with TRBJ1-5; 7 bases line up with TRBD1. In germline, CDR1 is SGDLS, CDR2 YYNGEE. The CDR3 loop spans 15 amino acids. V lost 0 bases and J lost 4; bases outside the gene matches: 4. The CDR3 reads CASSVEGTENQPQHF. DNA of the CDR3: TGTGCCAGCAGCGTAGAGGGGACAGAAAATCAGCCCCAGCATTTT.

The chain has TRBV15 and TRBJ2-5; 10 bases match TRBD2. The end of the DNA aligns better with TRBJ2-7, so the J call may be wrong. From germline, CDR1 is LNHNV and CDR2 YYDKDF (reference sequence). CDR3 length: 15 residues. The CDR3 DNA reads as TGTGCCACCAGCAGTGACAGGACTAGCGGCAGCGAGCAGTACTTC. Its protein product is CATSSDRTSGSEQYF.

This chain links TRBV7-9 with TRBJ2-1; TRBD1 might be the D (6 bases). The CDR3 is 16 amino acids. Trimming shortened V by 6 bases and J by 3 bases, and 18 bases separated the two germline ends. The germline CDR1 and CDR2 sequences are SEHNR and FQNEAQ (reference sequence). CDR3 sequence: CASSSRQGLNYNEQFF. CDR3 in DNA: TGTGCCAGCAGTTCCCGGCAGGGGCTGAACTACAATGAGCAGTTCTTC.

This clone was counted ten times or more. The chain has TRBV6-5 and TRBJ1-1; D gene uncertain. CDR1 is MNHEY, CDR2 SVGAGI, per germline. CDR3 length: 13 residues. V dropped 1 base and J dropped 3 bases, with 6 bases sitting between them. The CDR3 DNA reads TGTGCCAGCAGTTACTTGGGAGACACTGAAGCTTTCTTT. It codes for CASSYLGDTEAFF.

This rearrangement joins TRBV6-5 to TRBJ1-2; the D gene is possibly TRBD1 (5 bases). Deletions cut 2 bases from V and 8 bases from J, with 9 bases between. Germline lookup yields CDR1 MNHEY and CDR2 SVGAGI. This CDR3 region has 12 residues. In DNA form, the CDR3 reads TGTGCCAGCAGTTACCCCAGGGAAGGCTACACCTTC. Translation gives CASSYPREGYTF.

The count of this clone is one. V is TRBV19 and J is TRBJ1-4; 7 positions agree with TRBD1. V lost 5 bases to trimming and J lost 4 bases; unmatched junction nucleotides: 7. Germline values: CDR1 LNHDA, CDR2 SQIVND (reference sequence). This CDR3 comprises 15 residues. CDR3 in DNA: TGTGCCAGTAGTGAAGGGACAGCTTTTAATGAAAAACTGTTTTTT. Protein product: CASSEGTAFNEKLFF.

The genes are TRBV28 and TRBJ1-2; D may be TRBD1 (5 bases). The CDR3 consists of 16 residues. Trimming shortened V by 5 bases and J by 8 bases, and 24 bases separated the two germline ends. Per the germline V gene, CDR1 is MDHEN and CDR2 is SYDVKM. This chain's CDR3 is CASSPPNTIGEGGYTF. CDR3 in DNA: TGTGCCAGCAGTCCCCCGAATACGATAGGGGAGGGCGGCTACACCTTC.

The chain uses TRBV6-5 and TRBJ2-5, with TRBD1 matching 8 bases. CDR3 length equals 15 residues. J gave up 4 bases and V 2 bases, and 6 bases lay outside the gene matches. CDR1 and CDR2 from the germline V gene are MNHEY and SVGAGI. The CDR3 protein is CASSYPTGVGETQYF. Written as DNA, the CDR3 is TGTGCCAGCAGTTACCCGACAGGGGTCGGAGAGACCCAGTACTTC.

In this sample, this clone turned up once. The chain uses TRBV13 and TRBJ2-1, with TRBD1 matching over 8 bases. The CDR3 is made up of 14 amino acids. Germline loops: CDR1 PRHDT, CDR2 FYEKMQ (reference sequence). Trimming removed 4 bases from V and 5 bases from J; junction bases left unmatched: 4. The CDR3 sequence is CASSYGTGDNEQFF. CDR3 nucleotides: TGTGCCAGCAGCTACGGGACAGGAGACAATGAGCAGTTCTTC.

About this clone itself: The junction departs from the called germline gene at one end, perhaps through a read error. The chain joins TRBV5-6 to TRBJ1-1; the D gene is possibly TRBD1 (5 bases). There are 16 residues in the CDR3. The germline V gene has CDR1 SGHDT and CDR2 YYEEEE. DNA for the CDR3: TGTGCCAGCGGCTTGGGTCAGGGTAGGGGTGACACTGAAGCTTTCTTT. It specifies CASGLGQGRGDTEAFF.

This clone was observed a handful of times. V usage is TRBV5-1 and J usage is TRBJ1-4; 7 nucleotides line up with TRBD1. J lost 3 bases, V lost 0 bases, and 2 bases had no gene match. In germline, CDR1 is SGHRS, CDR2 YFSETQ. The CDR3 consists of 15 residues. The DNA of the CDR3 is TGCGCCAGCAGCTTGGGTCAGGGGGCTAATGAAAAACTGTTTTTT. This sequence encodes CASSLGQGANEKLFF.

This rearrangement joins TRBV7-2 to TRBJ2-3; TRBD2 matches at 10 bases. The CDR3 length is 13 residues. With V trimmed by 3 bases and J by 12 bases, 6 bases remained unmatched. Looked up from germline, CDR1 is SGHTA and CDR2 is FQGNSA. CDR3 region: CASSFPGLAIQYF. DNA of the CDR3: TGTGCCAGCAGCTTTCCGGGACTAGCGATACAGTATTTT.

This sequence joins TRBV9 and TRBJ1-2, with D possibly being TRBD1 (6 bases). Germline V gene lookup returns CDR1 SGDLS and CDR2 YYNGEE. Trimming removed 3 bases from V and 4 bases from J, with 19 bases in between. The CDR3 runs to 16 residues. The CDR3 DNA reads TGTGCCAGCAGCGGACCGGACAGCTTTGTTCCCTATGGCTACACCTTC. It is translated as CASSGPDSFVPYGYTF.

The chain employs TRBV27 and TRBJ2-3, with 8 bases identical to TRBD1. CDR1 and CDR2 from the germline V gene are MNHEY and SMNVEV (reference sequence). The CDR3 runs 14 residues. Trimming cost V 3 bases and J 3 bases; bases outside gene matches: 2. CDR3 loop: CASSFQGATDTQYF. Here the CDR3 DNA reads TGTGCCAGCAGTTTCCAGGGGGCGACAGATACGCAGTATTTT.

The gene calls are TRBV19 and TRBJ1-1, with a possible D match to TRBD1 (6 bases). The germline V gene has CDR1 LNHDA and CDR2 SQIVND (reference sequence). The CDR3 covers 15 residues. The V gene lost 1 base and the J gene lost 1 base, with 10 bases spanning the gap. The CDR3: CASSIVSTGNTEAFF. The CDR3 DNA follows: TGTGCCAGTAGTATAGTATCGACAGGGAACACTGAAGCTTTCTTT. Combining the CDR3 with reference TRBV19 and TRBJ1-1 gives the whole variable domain DGGITQSPKYLFRKEGQNVTLSCEQNLNHDAMYWYRQDPGQGLRLIYYSQIVNDFQKGDIAEGYSVSREKKESFPLTVTSAQKNPTAFYLCASSIVSTGNTEAFFGQGTRLTVV.

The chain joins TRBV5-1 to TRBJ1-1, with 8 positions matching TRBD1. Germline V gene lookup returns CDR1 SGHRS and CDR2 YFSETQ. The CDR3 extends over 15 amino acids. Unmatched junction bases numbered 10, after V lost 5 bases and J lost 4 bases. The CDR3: CASRGGQVSGTEAFF. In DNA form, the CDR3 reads TGCGCCAGCAGGGGGGGACAGGTTTCCGGCACTGAAGCTTTCTTT.

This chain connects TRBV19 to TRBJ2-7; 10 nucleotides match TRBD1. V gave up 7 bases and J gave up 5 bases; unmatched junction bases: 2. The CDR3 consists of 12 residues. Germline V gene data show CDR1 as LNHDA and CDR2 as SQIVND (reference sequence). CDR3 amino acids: CASKTGGNEQYF. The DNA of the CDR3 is TGTGCCAGTAAGACAGGGGGCAACGAGCAGTACTTC.

CDR3 sequence: CASSRPNVLAGGSYEQYF. CDR3 nucleotide sequence: TGTGCCAGCAGCCGACCCAATGTACTAGCGGGGGGCAGTTACGAGCAGTACTTC. The chain uses TRBV5-4 and TRBJ2-7, with 12 bases aligning to TRBD2. The CDR3 loop spans 18 amino acids. CDR1 SGHNT and CDR2 YYREEE come from the germline V gene (reference sequence). The junction had 15 bases not matched to a gene; V was cut back by 4 bases and J by 4 bases.

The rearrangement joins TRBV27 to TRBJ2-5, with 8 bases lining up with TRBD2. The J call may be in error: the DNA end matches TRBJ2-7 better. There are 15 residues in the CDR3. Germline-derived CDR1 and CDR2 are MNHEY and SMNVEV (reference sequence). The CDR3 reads CASSPQGAGVYEQYF. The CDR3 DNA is TGTGCCAGCAGCCCCCAGGGAGCGGGAGTATACGAGCAGTACTTC.

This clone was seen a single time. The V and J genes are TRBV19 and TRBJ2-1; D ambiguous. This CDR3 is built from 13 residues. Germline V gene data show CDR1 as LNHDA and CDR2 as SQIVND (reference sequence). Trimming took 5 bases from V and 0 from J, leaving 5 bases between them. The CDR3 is CASSPSSYNEQFF. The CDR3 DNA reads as TGTGCCAGTAGTCCGAGCTCCTACAATGAGCAGTTCTTC.

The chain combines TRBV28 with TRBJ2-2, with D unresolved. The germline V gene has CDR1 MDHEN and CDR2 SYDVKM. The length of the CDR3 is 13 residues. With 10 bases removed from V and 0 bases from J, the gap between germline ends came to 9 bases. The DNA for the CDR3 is TGTGCCATAAGACAAACGAACACCGGGGAGCTGTTTTTT. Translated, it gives CAIRQTNTGELFF.